This TCR beta chain was sequenced for a study of control samples from healthy donors and cancer patients. Remarks on this clone: The identical CDR3 is also encoded by other nucleotide sequences in the sample.

Sequencing used immunoSEQ multiplex PCR; TCRdb keeps in-frame clones, though not all of them. Of 170,000 or so clones in the sample, about 93% are singletons; the top ten hold more than 1.2%. Trimming left V 7 bases short and J 6 bases short, with 13 bases between. This CDR3 is built from 14 residues. In germline, CDR1 is MNHEY, CDR2 SVGAGI. J is TRBJ1-6 and V is TRBV6-5; tentative D call: TRBD1 (5 bases). The sequence came from a man between 18 and 35 years old in good health. Source material: blood. CDR3 DNA: TGTGCCAGCATCGCGGGGCACAGTAATTCACCCCTCCACTTT. Protein sequence: CASIAGHSNSPLHF.